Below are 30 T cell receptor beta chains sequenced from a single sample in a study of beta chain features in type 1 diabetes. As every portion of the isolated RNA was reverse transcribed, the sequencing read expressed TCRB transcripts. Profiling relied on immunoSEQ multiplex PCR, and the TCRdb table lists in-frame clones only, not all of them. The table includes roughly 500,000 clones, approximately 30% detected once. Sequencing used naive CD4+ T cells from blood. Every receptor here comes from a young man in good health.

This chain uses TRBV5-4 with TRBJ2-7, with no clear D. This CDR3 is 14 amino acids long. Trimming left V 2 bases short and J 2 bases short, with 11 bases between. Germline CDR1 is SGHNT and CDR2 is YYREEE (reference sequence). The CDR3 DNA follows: TGTGCCAGCAGCTTTGGCGGTACTACCTACGAGCAGTACTTC. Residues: CASSFGGTTYEQYF.

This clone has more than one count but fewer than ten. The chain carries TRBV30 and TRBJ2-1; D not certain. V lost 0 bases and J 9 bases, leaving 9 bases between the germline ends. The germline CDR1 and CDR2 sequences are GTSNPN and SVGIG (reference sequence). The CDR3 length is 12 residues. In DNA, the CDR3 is TGTGCCTGGAGTGTAGCCCCCAGTGAGCAGTTCTTC. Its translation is CAWSVAPSEQFF.

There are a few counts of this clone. CDR3 residues: CASSLMYREIIGNEQFF. DNA for the CDR3: TGTGCCAGCAGCTTGATGTACAGGGAAATTATCGGCAATGAGCAGTTCTTC. The rearrangement joins TRBV13 to TRBJ2-1; D possibly corresponds to TRBD1 (6 bases). Looked up from germline, CDR1 is PRHDT and CDR2 is FYEKMQ (reference sequence). This CDR3 region has 17 residues. Trimming pared 3 bases from V and 6 bases from J, leaving 21 bases between.

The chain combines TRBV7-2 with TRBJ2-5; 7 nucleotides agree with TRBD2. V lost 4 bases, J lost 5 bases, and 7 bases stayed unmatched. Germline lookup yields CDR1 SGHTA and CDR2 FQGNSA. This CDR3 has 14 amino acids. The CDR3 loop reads CASSYQRGHETQYF. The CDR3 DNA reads TGTGCCAGCAGCTACCAGCGGGGCCACGAGACCCAGTACTTC.

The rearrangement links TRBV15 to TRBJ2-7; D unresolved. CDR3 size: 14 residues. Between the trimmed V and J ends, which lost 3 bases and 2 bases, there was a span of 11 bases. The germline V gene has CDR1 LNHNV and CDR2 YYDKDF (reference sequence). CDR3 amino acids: CATSRTGSTYEQYF. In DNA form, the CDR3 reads TGTGCCACCAGCAGGACCGGGTCCACCTACGAGCAGTACTTC.

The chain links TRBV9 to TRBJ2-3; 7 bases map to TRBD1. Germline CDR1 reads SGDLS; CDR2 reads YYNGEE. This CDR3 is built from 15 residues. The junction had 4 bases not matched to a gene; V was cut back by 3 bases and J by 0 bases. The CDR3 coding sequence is TGTGCCAGCAGCGCCCGACAGGGAAGCACAGATACGCAGTATTTT. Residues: CASSARQGSTDTQYF.

This chain's CDR3 is CASSFGTGGTEAFF. As DNA, the CDR3 is TGTGCCAGCAGCTTCGGTACAGGCGGCACTGAAGCTTTCTTT. V usage is TRBV7-6 and J usage is TRBJ1-1, with D possibly matching TRBD1 (5 bases). Trimming pared 3 bases from V and 4 bases from J, leaving 12 bases between. Germline V lookup: CDR1 SGHVS, CDR2 FNYEAQ. The CDR3 consists of 14 residues.

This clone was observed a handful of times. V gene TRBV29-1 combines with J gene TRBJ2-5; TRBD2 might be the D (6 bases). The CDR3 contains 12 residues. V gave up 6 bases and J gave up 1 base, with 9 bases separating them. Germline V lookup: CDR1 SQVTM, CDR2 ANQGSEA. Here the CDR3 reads CSVHGGQETQYF. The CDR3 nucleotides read TGCAGCGTACACGGGGGCCAAGAGACCCAGTACTTC.

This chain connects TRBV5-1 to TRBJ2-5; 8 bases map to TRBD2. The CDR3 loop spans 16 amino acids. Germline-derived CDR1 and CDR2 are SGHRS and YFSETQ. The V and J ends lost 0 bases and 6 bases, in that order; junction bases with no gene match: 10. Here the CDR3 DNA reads TGCGCCAGCAGCTTGGTCCTAAGCGGGAGCGGGAAGACCCAGTACTTC. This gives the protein CASSLVLSGSGKTQYF.

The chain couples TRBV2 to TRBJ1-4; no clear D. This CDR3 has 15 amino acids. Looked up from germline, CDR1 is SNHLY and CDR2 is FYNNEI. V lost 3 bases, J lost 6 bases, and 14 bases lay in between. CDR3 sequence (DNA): TGTGCCAGCAGTGACGGGAGGCCAGTAGATGAAAAACTGTTTTTT. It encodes CASSDGRPVDEKLFF.

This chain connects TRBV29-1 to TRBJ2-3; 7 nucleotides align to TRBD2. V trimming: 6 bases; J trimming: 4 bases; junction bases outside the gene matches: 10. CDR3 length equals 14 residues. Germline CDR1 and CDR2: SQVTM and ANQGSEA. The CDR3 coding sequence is TGCAGCGTGGACACTAGCGCCGGGGCAGATACGCAGTATTTT. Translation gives CSVDTSAGADTQYF.

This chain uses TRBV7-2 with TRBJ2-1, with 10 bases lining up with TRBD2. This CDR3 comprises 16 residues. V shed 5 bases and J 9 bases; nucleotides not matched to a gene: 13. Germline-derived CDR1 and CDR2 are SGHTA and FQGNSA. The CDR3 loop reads CASSLEPSGSLSEQFF. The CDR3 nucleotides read TGTGCCAGCAGCCTAGAACCTAGCGGGAGCTTGAGTGAGCAGTTCTTC.

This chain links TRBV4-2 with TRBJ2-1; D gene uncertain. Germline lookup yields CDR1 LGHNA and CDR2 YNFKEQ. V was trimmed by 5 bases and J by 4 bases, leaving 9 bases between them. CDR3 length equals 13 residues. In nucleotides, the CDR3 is TGTGCCAGCAGCGGCAATACGTACAATGAGCAGTTCTTC. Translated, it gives CASSGNTYNEQFF.

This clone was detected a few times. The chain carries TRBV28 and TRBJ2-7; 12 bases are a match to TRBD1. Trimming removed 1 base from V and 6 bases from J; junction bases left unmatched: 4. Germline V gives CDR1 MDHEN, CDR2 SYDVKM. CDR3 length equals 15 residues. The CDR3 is CASSLSGTGGREQYF. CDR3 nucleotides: TGTGCCAGCAGTTTATCAGGGACAGGGGGCCGCGAGCAGTACTTC.

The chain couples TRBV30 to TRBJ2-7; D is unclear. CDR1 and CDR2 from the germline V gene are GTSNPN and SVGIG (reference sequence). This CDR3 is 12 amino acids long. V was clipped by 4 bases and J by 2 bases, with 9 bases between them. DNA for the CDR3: TGTGCCTGGAACTCTTTGACCTACGAGCAGTACTTC. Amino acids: CAWNSLTYEQYF.

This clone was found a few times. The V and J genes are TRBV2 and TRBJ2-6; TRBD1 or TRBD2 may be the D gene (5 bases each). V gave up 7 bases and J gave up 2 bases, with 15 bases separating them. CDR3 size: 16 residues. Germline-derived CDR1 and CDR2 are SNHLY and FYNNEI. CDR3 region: CASTLGRGAGANVLTF. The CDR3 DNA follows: TGTGCCAGCACCCTGGGACGTGGCGCTGGGGCCAACGTCCTGACTTTC. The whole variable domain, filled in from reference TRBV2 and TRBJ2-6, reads EPEVTQTPSHQVTQMGQEVILRCVPISNHLYFYWYRQILGQKVEFLVSFYNNEISEKSEIFDDQFSVERPDGSNFTLKIRSTKLEDSAMYFCASTLGRGAGANVLTFGAGSRLTVL.

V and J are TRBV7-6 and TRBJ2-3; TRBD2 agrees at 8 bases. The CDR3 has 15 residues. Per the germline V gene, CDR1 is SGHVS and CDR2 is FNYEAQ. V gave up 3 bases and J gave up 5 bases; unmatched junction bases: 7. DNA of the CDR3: TGTGCCAGCAGCTTCCGGACTAGCCGCGTAGATACGCAGTATTTT. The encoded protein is CASSFRTSRVDTQYF. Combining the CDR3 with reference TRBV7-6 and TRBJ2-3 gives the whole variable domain GAGVSQSPRYKVTKRGQDVALRCDPISGHVSLYWYRQALGQGPEFLTYFNYEAQQDKSGLPNDRFSAERPEGSISTLTIQRTEQRDSAMYRCASSFRTSRVDTQYFGPGTRLTVL.

CDR3 protein: CASSLEGTSGSNEQFF. The CDR3 DNA reads as TGTGCCAGCAGCTTAGAGGGGACTAGCGGGAGTAATGAGCAGTTCTTC. V is TRBV7-3 and J is TRBJ2-1, with 14 positions matching TRBD2. The germline V gene encodes CDR1 SGHTA and CDR2 FQGTGA. The CDR3 loop spans 16 amino acids. The J segment lost 7 bases and the V segment lost 2 bases, leaving 4 bases of the junction unmatched.

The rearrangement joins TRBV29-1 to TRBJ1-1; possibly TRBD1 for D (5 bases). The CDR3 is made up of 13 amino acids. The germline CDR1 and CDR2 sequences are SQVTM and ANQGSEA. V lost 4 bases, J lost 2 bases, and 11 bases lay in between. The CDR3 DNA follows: TGCAGCGTTGCGACAGCACTTAACACTGAAGCTTTCTTT. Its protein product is CSVATALNTEAFF.

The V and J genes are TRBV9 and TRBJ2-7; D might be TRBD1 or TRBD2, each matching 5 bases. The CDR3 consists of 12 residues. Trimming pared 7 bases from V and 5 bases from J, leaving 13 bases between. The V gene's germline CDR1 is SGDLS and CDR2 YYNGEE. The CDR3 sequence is CASGRLGDEQYF. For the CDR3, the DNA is TGTGCCAGCGGCCGACTGGGGGACGAGCAGTACTTC.

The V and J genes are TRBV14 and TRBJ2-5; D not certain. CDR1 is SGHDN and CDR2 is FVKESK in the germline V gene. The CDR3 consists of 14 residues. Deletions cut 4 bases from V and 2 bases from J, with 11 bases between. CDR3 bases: TGTGCCAGCAGCCTTGACAAAGTACAAGAGACCCAGTACTTC. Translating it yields CASSLDKVQETQYF.

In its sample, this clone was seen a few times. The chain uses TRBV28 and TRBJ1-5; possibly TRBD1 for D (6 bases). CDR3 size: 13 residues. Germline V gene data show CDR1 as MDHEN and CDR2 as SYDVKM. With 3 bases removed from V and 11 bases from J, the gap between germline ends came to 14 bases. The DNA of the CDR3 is TGTGCCAGCAGTTTGAGGGCACCAGGGGCCCAGCATTTT. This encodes CASSLRAPGAQHF.

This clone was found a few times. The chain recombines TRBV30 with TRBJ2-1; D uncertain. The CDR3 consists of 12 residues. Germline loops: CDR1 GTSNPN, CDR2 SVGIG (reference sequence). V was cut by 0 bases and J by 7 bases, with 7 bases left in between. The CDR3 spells CAWSVRVNEQFF. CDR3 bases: TGTGCCTGGAGTGTACGCGTTAATGAGCAGTTCTTC.

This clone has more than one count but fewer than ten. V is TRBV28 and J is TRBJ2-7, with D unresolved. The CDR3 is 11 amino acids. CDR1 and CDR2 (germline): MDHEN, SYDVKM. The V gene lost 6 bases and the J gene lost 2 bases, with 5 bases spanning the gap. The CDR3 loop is CASRATYEQYF. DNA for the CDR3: TGTGCCAGCAGGGCGACCTACGAGCAGTACTTC. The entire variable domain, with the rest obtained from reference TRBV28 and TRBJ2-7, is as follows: DVKVTQSSRYLVKRTGEKVFLECVQDMDHENMFWYRQDPGLGLRLIYFSYDVKMKEKGDIPEGYSVSREKKERFSLILESASTNQTSMYLCASRATYEQYFGPGTRLTVT.

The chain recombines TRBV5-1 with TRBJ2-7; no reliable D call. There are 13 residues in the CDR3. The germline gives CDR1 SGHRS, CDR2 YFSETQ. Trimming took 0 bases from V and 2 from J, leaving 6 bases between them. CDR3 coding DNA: TGCGCCAGCAGCTTGGAGGCAGCCTACGAGCAGTACTTC. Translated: CASSLEAAYEQYF.

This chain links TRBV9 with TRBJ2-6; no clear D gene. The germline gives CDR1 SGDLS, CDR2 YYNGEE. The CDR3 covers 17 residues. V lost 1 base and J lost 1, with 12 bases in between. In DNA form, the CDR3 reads TGTGCCAGCAGCGTACGGATAGGGAAGTCTGGGGCCAACGTCCTGACTTTC. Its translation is CASSVRIGKSGANVLTF.

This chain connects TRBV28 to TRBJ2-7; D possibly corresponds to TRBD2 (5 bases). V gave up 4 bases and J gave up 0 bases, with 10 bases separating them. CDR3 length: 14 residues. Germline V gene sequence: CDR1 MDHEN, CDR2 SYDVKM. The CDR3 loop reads CASSSTGVSYEQYF. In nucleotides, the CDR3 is TGTGCCAGCAGTTCCACCGGGGTCTCCTACGAGCAGTACTTC.

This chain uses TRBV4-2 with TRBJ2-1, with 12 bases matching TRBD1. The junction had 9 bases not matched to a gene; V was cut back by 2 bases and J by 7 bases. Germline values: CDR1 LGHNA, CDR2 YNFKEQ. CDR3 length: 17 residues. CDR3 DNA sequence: TGTGCCAGCAGCCAAAGCCTCCGGGACAGGGGGCGGAATGAGCAGTTCTTC. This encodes CASSQSLRDRGRNEQFF.

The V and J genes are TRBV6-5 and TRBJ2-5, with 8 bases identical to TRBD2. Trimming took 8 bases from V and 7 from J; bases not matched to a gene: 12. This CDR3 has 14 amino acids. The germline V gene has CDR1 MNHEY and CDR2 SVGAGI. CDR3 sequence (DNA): TGTGCCAGCGAGGGCAGCGGGAGAACTGGGACCCAGTACTTC. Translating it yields CASEGSGRTGTQYF.

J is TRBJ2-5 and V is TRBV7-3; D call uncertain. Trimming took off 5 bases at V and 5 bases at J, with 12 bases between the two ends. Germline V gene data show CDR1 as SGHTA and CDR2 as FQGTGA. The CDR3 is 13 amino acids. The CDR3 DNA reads TGTGCCAGCAGCCCCCTGGGGATGGAGACCCAGTACTTC. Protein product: CASSPLGMETQYF. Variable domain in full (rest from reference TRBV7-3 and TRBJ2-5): GAGVSQTPSNKVTEKGKYVELRCDPISGHTALYWYRQSLGQGPEFLIYFQGTGAADDSGLPNDRFFAVRPEGSVSTLKIQRTERGDSAVYLCASSPLGMETQYFGPGTRLLVL.